The source of this T cell receptor (beta chain) is a study of T cells in Graves' hyperthyroidism and ophthalmopathy. Researchers amplified the TCR beta CDR3 regions from RNA transcripts. HTBI primers were employed in a first-round RT-PCR of the TCR CDR3. MiXCR, applied by TCRdb to the multiplex PCR reads, yields one record per CDR3 protein. The data contain fewer than 650,000 distinct CDR3 sequences, about 45% of them singletons. Specimen: peripheral blood or thyroid tissue (not recorded which). This receptor was obtained from an adult woman with Graves' disease, either hyperthyroidism or ophthalmopathy (not recorded which).

The CDR3 loop reads CSARDPKAETQYF. The DNA for the CDR3 is TGCAGTGCTAGAGATCCCAAGGCGGAGACCCAGTACTTC. The chain carries TRBV20-1 and TRBJ2-5; D unclear. Trimming removed 0 bases at V and 5 bases at J, with 10 bases between. This CDR3 region has 13 residues. Per the germline V gene, CDR1 is DFQATT and CDR2 is SNEGSKA (reference sequence).